Each of the 30 T cell receptor beta chains below was sequenced from the same sample in a study of OX40 agonist ivuxolimab in advanced cancers. Only in-frame clones appear in the TCRdb table, and some are missing; sequencing was by immunoSEQ multiplex PCR. The sample consists of over 70,000 clones, roughly 78% of them appearing once. Sequencing was performed on CD4+ or CD8+ T cells sorted from blood, taken in a trial of the OX40 agonist ivuxolimab. These receptors came from an adult with an advanced solid tumor such as melanoma, head and neck, liver or kidney cancer.

The V and J genes are TRBV7-2 and TRBJ1-2, with TRBD1 identical over 8 bases. Germline V gene data show CDR1 as SGHTA and CDR2 as FQGNSA. This CDR3 has 13 residues. V dropped 5 bases and J dropped 7; count of bases not matched to a gene: 6. In DNA form, the CDR3 reads TGTGCCAGCAGCAGACAGGGGAGGACTGGCTACACCTTC. Translated: CASSRQGRTGYTF.

The chain uses TRBV4-3 and TRBJ2-3; D possibly matches TRBD1 or TRBD2 (5 bases each). Germline values: CDR1 LGHNA, CDR2 YSLEER. V was trimmed by 0 bases and J by 3 bases, leaving 13 bases between them. The CDR3 has 16 amino acids. The CDR3 DNA follows: TGCGCCAGCAGCCAAGAGGATAGAGGGGAAACAGATACGCAGTATTTT. Translating it yields CASSQEDRGETDTQYF.

The gene calls are TRBV5-1 and TRBJ2-7; D may be TRBD2 (5 bases). The V end was cut by 4 bases, the J end by 4 bases, with 15 bases between. The CDR3 sequence is 14 residues long. CDR1 is SGHRS and CDR2 is YFSETQ in the germline V gene. CDR3 in amino acids: CASSARTSQYEQYF. CDR3 DNA sequence: TGCGCCAGCAGCGCCCGGACTTCCCAATACGAGCAGTACTTC.

This sequence joins TRBV7-6 and TRBJ2-2, with D possibly called TRBD1 or TRBD2 (6 bases each). The CDR3 loop spans 16 amino acids. Trimming shortened V by 2 bases and J by 2 bases, and 12 bases separated the two germline ends. Germline values: CDR1 SGHVS, CDR2 FNYEAQ. Written as DNA, the CDR3 is TGTGCCAGCAGCTTAAGGGGGGCTATTAACACCGGGGAGCTGTTTTTT. Amino acid sequence: CASSLRGAINTGELFF.

There are a few counts of this clone. The gene calls are TRBV5-1 and TRBJ2-1; 9 bases align to TRBD2. In germline, CDR1 is SGHRS, CDR2 YFSETQ. The junction had 11 bases not matched to a gene; V was cut back by 4 bases and J by 9 bases. The CDR3 covers 15 residues. In DNA form, the CDR3 reads TGCGCCAGCAGCGCTGGGGTAGCGGGAGTCAGTGAGCAGTTCTTC. Its protein is CASSAGVAGVSEQFF.

The J gene is TRBJ2-7, the V gene TRBV6-6; 7 nucleotides align to TRBD2. In germline, CDR1 is MNHNY, CDR2 SVGAGI (reference sequence). The CDR3 has 15 residues. The J segment lost 2 bases and the V segment lost 2 bases, leaving 6 bases of the junction unmatched. DNA of the CDR3: TGTGCCAGCAGTTACGTCGCGGGAGTTCCCTACGAGCAGTACTTC. It codes for CASSYVAGVPYEQYF.

This chain uses TRBV7-2 with TRBJ2-5; 7 nucleotides line up with TRBD2. V trimming: 2 bases; J trimming: 5 bases; junction bases outside the gene matches: 5. The CDR3 extends over 14 amino acids. Germline V gene data show CDR1 as SGHTA and CDR2 as FQGNSA. DNA for the CDR3: TGTGCCAGCAGCTTACAGGGAGGGTCGGAGACCCAGTACTTC. This gives the protein CASSLQGGSETQYF.

The chain recombines TRBV5-5 with TRBJ1-6; TRBD1 matches 7 bases. V gave up 0 bases and J gave up 7 bases; unmatched junction bases: 4. The CDR3 loop spans 15 amino acids. From germline, CDR1 is SGHKS and CDR2 YYEKEE (reference sequence). CDR3 DNA: TGTGCCAGCAGCTTGGAGGCCAGGGGGAATTCACCCCTCCACTTT. Protein product: CASSLEARGNSPLHF.

This clone turned up a few times. This chain connects TRBV5-1 to TRBJ2-1; D is unclear. The germline gives CDR1 SGHRS, CDR2 YFSETQ. The CDR3 totals 11 residues. Trimming stripped 0 bases from V and 9 bases from J, with 4 bases between. Here the CDR3 DNA reads TGCGCCAGCAGCTTGGGTGGTGAGCAGTTCTTC. Its translation: CASSLGGEQFF.

This rearrangement joins TRBV5-1 to TRBJ2-3; D gene ambiguous. The CDR3 totals 13 residues. From germline, CDR1 is SGHRS and CDR2 YFSETQ. Trimming shortened V by 6 bases and J by 2 bases, and 10 bases separated the two germline ends. The CDR3 loop is CASNNRITDTQYF. The CDR3, as DNA: TGCGCCAGCAATAATCGCATCACAGATACGCAGTATTTT.

This chain connects TRBV28 to TRBJ2-1; D uncertain. V dropped 7 bases and J dropped 0 bases, with 10 bases sitting between them. The germline V gene encodes CDR1 MDHEN and CDR2 SYDVKM. The CDR3 totals 14 residues. The CDR3 region is CASIGLGSYNEQFF. The DNA for the CDR3 is TGTGCCAGCATTGGGCTTGGCTCCTACAATGAGCAGTTCTTC.

The rearrangement joins TRBV5-1 to TRBJ2-6, with 7 bases fitting TRBD1. Germline trimming cut 4 bases from V and 6 bases from J; bases unmatched to any gene: 13. Germline V lookup: CDR1 SGHRS, CDR2 YFSETQ. The CDR3 loop spans 17 amino acids. Here the CDR3 reads CASSLTGQPFEANVLTF. The CDR3 DNA reads as TGCGCCAGCAGCCTAACGGGACAGCCATTCGAGGCCAACGTCCTGACTTTC.

This clone was seen more than once but under ten times. This chain joins TRBV5-4 and TRBJ2-2; either TRBD1 or TRBD2 may supply D (6 bases each). V lost 0 bases and J 6 bases, leaving 18 bases between the germline ends. The CDR3 has 17 residues. The V gene's germline CDR1 is SGHNT and CDR2 YYREEE (reference sequence). The CDR3, as DNA: TGTGCCAGCAGCTTGGCCTCGGGGGCGAATCGACCCGGGGAGCTGTTTTTT. Encoded protein: CASSLASGANRPGELFF.

V gene TRBV7-8 combines with J gene TRBJ2-5; 11 nucleotides align to TRBD1. This CDR3 has 16 amino acids. The ends lost 0 bases at V and 2 bases at J; junction bases unmatched: 2. CDR1 is SGHVS and CDR2 is FQNEAQ in the germline V gene. CDR3 sequence (DNA): TGTGCCAGCAGCTTAGCCGGGACAGGGGGACAAGAGACCCAGTACTTC. It is translated as CASSLAGTGGQETQYF. Combining the CDR3 with reference TRBV7-8 and TRBJ2-5 gives the whole variable domain GAGVSQSPRYKVAKRGQDVALRCDPISGHVSLFWYQQALGQGPEFLTYFQNEAQLDKSGLPSDRFFAERPEGSVSTLKIQRTQQEDSAVYLCASSLAGTGGQETQYFGPGTRLLVL.

This chain joins TRBV7-2 and TRBJ1-1; D is possibly TRBD1 (5 bases). The CDR3 covers 13 residues. Germline V gene data show CDR1 as SGHTA and CDR2 as FQGNSA. The DNA for the CDR3 is TGTGCATCCCTTGCGGGGCTGAACACTGAAGCTTTCTTT. It is translated as CASLAGLNTEAFF.

The chain joins TRBV6-1 to TRBJ2-6; TRBD1 aligns across 8 bases. The CDR3 runs 15 residues. The junction had 2 bases not matched to a gene; V was cut back by 6 bases and J by 1 base. Germline V gene data show CDR1 as MNHNS and CDR2 as SASEGT. This chain's CDR3 is CASRQGGSGANVLTF. The CDR3 bases are TGTGCCAGCAGACAGGGGGGTTCTGGGGCCAACGTCCTGACTTTC.

The chain is built from TRBV19 and TRBJ2-7, with D perhaps matching TRBD1 or TRBD2 (5 bases each). The germline V gene encodes CDR1 LNHDA and CDR2 SQIVND (reference sequence). The CDR3 consists of 14 residues. Trimming shortened V by 1 base and J by 3 bases, and 10 bases separated the two germline ends. CDR3: CASSIVEGFYEQYF. In nucleotides, the CDR3 is TGTGCCAGTAGTATAGTTGAGGGGTTCTACGAGCAGTACTTC.

The J gene is TRBJ2-2, the V gene TRBV16; D ambiguous. The J call may be incorrect, as the DNA end agrees better with TRBJ1-3. The CDR3 has 15 residues. The germline V gene has CDR1 KGHSY and CDR2 FQNENV. The CDR3 DNA reads as TGTGCCAGCAGCCAATCCCCAGACGCTGGAAACACCATATATTTT. Protein: CASSQSPDAGNTIYF.

In nucleotides, the CDR3 is TGTGCTAGTGGTTTGGTGACCGGGACCTACCCCTACGAGCAGTACTTC. It translates to CASGLVTGTYPYEQYF. This rearrangement joins TRBV12-5 to TRBJ2-7, with D perhaps being TRBD1 or TRBD2 (5 bases each). This CDR3 spans 16 amino acids. The germline CDR1 and CDR2 sequences are LGHNT and FRNRAP. V was pared by 0 bases and J by 2 bases, with 14 bases between.

The V and J genes are TRBV19 and TRBJ2-1; D is ambiguous. V was cut by 3 bases and J by 9 bases, with 9 bases left in between. Germline V gene sequence: CDR1 LNHDA, CDR2 SQIVND (reference sequence). CDR3 size: 12 residues. The CDR3 here is CASSILRSEQFF. CDR3 nucleotides: TGTGCCAGTAGTATCTTGCGTTCTGAGCAGTTCTTC. Variable domain in full (rest from reference TRBV19 and TRBJ2-1): DGGITQSPKYLFRKEGQNVTLSCEQNLNHDAMYWYRQDPGQGLRLIYYSQIVNDFQKGDIAEGYSVSREKKESFPLTVTSAQKNPTAFYLCASSILRSEQFFGPGTRLTVL.

The J gene is TRBJ2-4, the V gene TRBV27; 8 bases are a match to TRBD1. This CDR3 is built from 14 residues. V trimming: 5 bases; J trimming: 8 bases; junction bases outside the gene matches: 8. Germline V gene lookup returns CDR1 MNHEY and CDR2 SMNVEV (reference sequence). The CDR3 bases are TGTGCCAGCAGTCTCATCGGACAGGGACACATTCAGTACTTC. Encoded protein: CASSLIGQGHIQYF.

The chain recombines TRBV28 with TRBJ1-4; D is unclear. The CDR3 loop spans 11 amino acids. Trimming took off 10 bases at V and 4 bases at J, with 7 bases between the two ends. Germline V gene lookup returns CDR1 MDHEN and CDR2 SYDVKM. In DNA form, the CDR3 reads TGTGCCATTGGTGGTAATGAAAAACTGTTTTTT. It translates to CAIGGNEKLFF.

This chain uses TRBV10-3 with TRBJ1-1; D gene ambiguous. Deletions cut 6 bases from V and 0 bases from J, with 26 bases between. The CDR3 length is 19 residues. Germline V gene lookup returns CDR1 ENHRY and CDR2 SYGVKD. The CDR3 is CAIRRQLSWNGPMNTEAFF. CDR3 nucleotides: TGTGCCATCAGACGTCAATTAAGCTGGAACGGGCCAATGAACACTGAAGCTTTCTTT.

V gene TRBV28 combines with J gene TRBJ2-7; D is possibly TRBD2 (6 bases). Deletions cut 7 bases from V and 2 bases from J, with 15 bases between. The CDR3 covers 14 residues. The V gene's germline CDR1 is MDHEN and CDR2 SYDVKM. The CDR3 here is CASIFSGTPYEQYF. The CDR3 region has the DNA TGTGCCAGCATATTTAGCGGAACTCCCTACGAGCAGTACTTC.

The chain is built from TRBV7-8 and TRBJ1-1; a possible D gene is TRBD1 (5 bases). Germline V lookup: CDR1 SGHVS, CDR2 FQNEAQ. CDR3 length: 13 residues. V was pared by 0 bases and J by 11 bases, with 13 bases between. CDR3 bases: TGTGCCAGCAGCTTAGCGGCGGGGGACGGGGCTTTCTTT. Its translation is CASSLAAGDGAFF.

This clone has only a few counts. This chain links TRBV19 with TRBJ1-2, with D perhaps matching TRBD1 (5 bases). Looked up from germline, CDR1 is LNHDA and CDR2 is SQIVND (reference sequence). Trimming removed 3 bases from V and 3 bases from J, with 11 bases in between. There are 14 residues in the CDR3. The DNA of the CDR3 is TGTGCCAGTAGTATTAGGCGCAGGGACTATGGCTACACCTTC. This sequence encodes CASSIRRRDYGYTF.

The chain links TRBV5-4 to TRBJ1-1; D is perhaps TRBD1 (5 bases). This CDR3 is 14 amino acids long. V lost 4 bases and J lost 3, with 13 bases in between. Germline V gene lookup returns CDR1 SGHNT and CDR2 YYREEE (reference sequence). The CDR3 is CASSRQGTDTEAFF. The CDR3 coding sequence is TGTGCCAGCAGCCGGCAGGGAACGGACACTGAAGCTTTCTTT.

The chain uses TRBV14 and TRBJ2-7, with TRBD1 matching over 8 bases. CDR1 and CDR2 from the germline V gene are SGHDN and FVKESK. The CDR3 covers 15 residues. J gave up 0 bases and V 5 bases, and 6 bases lay outside the gene matches. CDR3: CASSVGQGHSYEQYF. CDR3 sequence (DNA): TGTGCCAGCAGCGTCGGACAGGGCCACTCCTACGAGCAGTACTTC.

In this sample, this clone turned up once. The CDR3 region has the DNA TGTGCCAGTAGTTACGACAGCTATAATTCACCCCTCCACTTT. Protein product: CASSYDSYNSPLHF. This chain uses TRBV19 with TRBJ1-6; weak D call: TRBD1 (5 bases). Germline V gene sequence: CDR1 LNHDA, CDR2 SQIVND (reference sequence). The CDR3 is made up of 14 amino acids. V lost 5 bases and J 3 bases, leaving 8 bases between the germline ends.

This chain connects TRBV29-1 to TRBJ2-1; D tentatively reads TRBD1 or TRBD2 (5 bases each). CDR1 is SQVTM, CDR2 ANQGSEA, per germline. V lost 7 bases, J lost 5 bases, and 18 bases lay in between. CDR3 length: 14 residues. The CDR3 loop is CSGQAGTYNNEQFF. The CDR3 DNA sequence: TGCAGCGGCCAAGCCGGGACCTACAACAATGAGCAGTTCTTC.